Reported below is one T cell receptor (beta chain). The antigen is unknown. The sample is drawn from a study of cytomegalovirus exposure and HLA in healthy donors. Study background: There were just under 400 genotyped donors. Of these, roughly 80% fell in the genetic ancestry cluster associated with self-reported Caucasian donors.

The study, taken as a whole, reports: Later, an analysis showed that TCR beta chains associated with HLA were more clonally expanded than others that were equally common. Reports indicated that the classifier achieved high specificity and sensitivity in diagnosing cytomegalovirus status.

In the PCR, 60 Vbeta and 13 Jbeta primers were used. Sequencing was performed with immunoSEQ multiplex PCR; in TCRdb, only in-frame clones are kept and a portion is missing. The sample has some 160,000 clones; approximately 80% are singletons. V was trimmed by 4 bases and J by 5 bases, leaving 16 bases between them. The CDR3 totals 15 residues. The germline V gene has CDR1 SGHRS and CDR2 YFSETQ. The chain couples TRBV5-1 to TRBJ2-1, with D perhaps matching TRBD1 (6 bases). The sequence came from a woman in her forties or fifties in good health and CMV-seronegative. Sequenced input: PBMCs. The CDR3 reads CASSMTTGLNNEQFF. The CDR3 region has the DNA TGCGCCAGCAGCATGACCACAGGGCTTAACAATGAGCAGTTCTTC.